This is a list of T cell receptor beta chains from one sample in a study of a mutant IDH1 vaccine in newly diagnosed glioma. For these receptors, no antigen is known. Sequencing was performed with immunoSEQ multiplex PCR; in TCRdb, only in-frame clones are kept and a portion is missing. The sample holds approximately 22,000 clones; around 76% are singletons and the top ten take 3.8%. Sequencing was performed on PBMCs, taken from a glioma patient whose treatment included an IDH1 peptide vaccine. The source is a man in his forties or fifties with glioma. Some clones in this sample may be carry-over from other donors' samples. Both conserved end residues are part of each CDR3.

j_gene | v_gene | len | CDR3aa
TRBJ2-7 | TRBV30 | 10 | CAWSGYEQYF
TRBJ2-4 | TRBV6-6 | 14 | CASSYGKEKNIQYF
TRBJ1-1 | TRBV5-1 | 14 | CASSSEQGFTEAFF
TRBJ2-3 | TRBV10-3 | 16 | CAISDPTSGGLYTQYF
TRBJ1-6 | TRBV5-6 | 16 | CASSLGGQGGNSPLHF
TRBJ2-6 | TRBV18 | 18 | CASSPGQGPLSGANVLTF
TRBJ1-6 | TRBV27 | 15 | CASTNTGGAGTPLHF
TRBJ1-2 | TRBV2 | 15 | CASSEVRGRNYGYTF
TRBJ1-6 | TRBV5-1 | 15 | CASSRDGQYNSPLHF
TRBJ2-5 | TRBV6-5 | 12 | CASSSLGETQYF
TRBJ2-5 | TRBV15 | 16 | CATSRDGSAEQETQYF
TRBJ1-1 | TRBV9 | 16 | CASSGAGARGNTEAFF
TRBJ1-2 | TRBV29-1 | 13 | CSVQRQGAYGYTF
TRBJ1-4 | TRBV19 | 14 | CASSINQRREKLFF
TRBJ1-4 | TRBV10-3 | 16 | CASKQGPMTTNEKLFF
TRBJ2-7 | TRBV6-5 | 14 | CASRNSDREGEQYF
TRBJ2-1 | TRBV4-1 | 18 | CASSQGGRGRTNDNEQFF
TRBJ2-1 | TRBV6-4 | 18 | CASVPRDIPAAPHNEQFF
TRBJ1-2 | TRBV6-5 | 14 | CASSYRGQYDGYTF
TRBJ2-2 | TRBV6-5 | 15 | CASSYGDRNTGELFF
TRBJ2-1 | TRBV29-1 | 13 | CSVFQGAMDEQFF
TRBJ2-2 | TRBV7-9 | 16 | CASSLVGAANTGELFF
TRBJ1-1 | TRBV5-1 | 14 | CASSLQDLNTEAFF
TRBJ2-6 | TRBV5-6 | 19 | CASSLTSDAGFAGANVLTF
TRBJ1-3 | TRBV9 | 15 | CASSPLATSGNTIYF
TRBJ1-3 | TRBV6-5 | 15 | CASGRQASSGNTIYF
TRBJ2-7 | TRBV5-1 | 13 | CASSVGQTYEQYF
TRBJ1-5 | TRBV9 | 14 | CASSVGVSYQPQHF
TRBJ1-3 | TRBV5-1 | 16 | CASSWDGRNSGNTIYF
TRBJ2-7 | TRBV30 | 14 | CAWSVVRGAAEQYF
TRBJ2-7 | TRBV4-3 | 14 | CASSQGVSTYEQYF
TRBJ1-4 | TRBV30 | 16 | CATDRGKGAPNEKLFF
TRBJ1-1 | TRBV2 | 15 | CASSGDRSKGTEAFF
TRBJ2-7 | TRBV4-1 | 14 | CASSRQGNSYEQYF
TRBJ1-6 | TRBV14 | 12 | CASSQERIYLHF
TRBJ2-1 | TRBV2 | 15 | CASSGRDRGSHEQFF
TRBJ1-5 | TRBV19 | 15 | CASSGGGSDNQPQHF
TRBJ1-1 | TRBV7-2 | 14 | CASSLPGGSTTAFF
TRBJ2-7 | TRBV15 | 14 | CATSREAGSYEQYF
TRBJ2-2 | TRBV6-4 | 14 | CASATDRNTGELFF
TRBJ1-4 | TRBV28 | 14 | CASTGFATNEKLFF
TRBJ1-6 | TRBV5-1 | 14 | CASSGDRDHSPLHF
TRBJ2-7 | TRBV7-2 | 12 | CASSKGTYEQYF
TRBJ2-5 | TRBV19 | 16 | CASSRLTSGGGETQYF
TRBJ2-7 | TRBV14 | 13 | CASRDRGAYEQYF
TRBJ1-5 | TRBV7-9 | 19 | CASSLLDRVLRYSNQPQHF
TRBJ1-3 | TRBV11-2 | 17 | CASSSRPMDLSGNTIYF
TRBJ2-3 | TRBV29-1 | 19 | CSVSPTARDREVDTDTQYF
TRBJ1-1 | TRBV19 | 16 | CARNTPGPKLNTEAFF
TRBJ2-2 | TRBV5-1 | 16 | CASSSRQVANTGELFF
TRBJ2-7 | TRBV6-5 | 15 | CASSFGLAGNYEQYF
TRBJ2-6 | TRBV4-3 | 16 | CASSQAVTAGANVLTF
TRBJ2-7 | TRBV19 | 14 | CASSIGRAGYEQYF
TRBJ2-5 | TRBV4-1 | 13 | CASAVTITETQYF
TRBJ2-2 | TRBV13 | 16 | CASSPRQGTRTGELFF